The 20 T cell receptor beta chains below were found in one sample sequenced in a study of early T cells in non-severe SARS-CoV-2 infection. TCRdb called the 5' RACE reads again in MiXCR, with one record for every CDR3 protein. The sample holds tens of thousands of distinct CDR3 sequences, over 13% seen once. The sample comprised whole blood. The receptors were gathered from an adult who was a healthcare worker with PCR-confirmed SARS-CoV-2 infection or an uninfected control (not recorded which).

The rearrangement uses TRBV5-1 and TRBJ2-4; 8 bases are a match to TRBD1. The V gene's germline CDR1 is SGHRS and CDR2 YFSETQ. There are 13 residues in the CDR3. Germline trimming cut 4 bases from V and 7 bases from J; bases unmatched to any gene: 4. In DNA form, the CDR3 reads TGCGCCAGCAGCGTGACAGGGGTGAACATTCAGTACTTC. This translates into CASSVTGVNIQYF. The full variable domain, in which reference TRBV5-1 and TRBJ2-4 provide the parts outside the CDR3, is KAGVTQTPRYLIKTRGQQVTLSCSPISGHRSVSWYQQTPGQGLQFLFEYFSETQRNKGNFPGRFSGRQFSNSRSEMNVSTLELGDSALYLCASSVTGVNIQYFGAGTRLSVL.

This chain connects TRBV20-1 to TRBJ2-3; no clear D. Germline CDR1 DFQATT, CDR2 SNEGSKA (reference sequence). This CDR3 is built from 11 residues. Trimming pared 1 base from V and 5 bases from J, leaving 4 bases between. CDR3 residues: CSARVRDTQYF. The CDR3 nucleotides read TGCAGTGCTAGAGTCCGAGATACGCAGTATTTT.

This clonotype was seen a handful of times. CDR3 loop: CASSLTGQYTDTQYF. DNA for the CDR3: TGTGCCAGCAGTCTGACGGGACAGTACACAGATACGCAGTATTTT. V is TRBV12-3 or TRBV12-4 and J is TRBJ2-3; 7 bases are a match to TRBD1. Trimming took 5 bases from V and 2 from J; bases not matched to a gene: 7. There are 15 residues in the CDR3.

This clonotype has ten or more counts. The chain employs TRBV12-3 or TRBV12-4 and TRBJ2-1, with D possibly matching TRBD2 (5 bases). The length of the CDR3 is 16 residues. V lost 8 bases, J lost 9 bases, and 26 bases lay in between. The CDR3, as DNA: TGTGCCAGCTCCTCTCTGCGGCTAGCCGGTGAGGGTGAGCAGTTCTTC. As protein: CASSSLRLAGEGEQFF.

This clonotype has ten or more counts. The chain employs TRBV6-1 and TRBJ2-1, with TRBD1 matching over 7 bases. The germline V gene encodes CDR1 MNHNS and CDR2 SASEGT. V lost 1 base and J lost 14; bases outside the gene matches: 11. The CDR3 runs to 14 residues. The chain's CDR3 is CASSEVGWKQGEFF. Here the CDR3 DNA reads TGTGCCAGCAGTGAAGTCGGGTGGAAGCAGGGGGAGTTCTTC.

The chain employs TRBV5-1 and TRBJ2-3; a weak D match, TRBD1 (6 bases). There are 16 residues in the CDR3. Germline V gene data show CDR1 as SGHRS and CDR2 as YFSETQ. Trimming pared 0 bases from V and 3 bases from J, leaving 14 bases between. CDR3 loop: CASSLGPGAGTDTQYF. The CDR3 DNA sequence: TGCGCCAGCAGCTTGGGTCCAGGGGCTGGGACAGATACGCAGTATTTT.

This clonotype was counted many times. The CDR3: CSVPRASQPQHF. In DNA, the CDR3 is TGCAGCGTCCCTAGGGCGTCACAGCCCCAGCATTTT. The chain joins TRBV29-1 to TRBJ1-5; no definite D call. Trimming pared 6 bases from V and 7 bases from J, leaving 13 bases between. The CDR3 is 12 residues long. Germline V gene sequence: CDR1 SQVTM, CDR2 ANQGSEA.

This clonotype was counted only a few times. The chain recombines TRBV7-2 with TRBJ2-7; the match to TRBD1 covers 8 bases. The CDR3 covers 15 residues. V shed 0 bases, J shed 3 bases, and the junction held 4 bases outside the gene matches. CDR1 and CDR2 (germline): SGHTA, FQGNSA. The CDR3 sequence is CASSLAPTGDYEQYF. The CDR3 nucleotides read TGTGCCAGCAGCTTAGCACCGACAGGGGACTACGAGCAGTACTTC.

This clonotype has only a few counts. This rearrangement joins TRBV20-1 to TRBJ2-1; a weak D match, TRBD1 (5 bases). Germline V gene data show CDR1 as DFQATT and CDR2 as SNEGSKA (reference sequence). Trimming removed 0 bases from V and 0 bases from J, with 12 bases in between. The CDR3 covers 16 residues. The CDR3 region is CSARDQGVGSYNEQFF. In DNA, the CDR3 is TGCAGTGCTAGAGACCAGGGTGTGGGCTCCTACAATGAGCAGTTCTTC.

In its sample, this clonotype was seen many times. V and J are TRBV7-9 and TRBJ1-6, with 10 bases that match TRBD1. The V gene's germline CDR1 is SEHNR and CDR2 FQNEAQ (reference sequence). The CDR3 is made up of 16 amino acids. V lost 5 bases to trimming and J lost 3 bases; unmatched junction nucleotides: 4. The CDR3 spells CASSRGQGFYNSPLHF. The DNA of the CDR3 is TGTGCCAGCAGCCGGGGACAGGGGTTCTATAATTCACCCCTCCACTTT. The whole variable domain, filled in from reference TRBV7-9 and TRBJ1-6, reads DTGVSQNPRHKITKRGQNVTFRCDPISEHNRLYWYRQTLGQGPEFLTYFQNEAQLEKSRLLSDRFSAERPKGSFSTLEIQRTEQGDSAMYLCASSRGQGFYNSPLHFGNGTRLTVT.

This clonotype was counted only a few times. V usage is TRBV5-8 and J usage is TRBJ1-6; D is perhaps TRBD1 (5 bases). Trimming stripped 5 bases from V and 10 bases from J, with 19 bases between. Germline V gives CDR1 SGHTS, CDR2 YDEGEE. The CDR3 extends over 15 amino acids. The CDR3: CASRGARGSGSPLHF. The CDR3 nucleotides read TGTGCCAGCAGGGGCGCGAGGGGTTCGGGGTCACCCCTCCACTTT.

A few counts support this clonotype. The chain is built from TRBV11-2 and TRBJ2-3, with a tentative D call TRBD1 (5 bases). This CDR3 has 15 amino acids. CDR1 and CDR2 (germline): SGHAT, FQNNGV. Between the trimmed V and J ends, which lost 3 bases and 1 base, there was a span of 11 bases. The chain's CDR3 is CASSFSVRGTDTQYF. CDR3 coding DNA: TGTGCCAGCAGCTTCTCGGTCAGGGGCACAGATACGCAGTATTTT.

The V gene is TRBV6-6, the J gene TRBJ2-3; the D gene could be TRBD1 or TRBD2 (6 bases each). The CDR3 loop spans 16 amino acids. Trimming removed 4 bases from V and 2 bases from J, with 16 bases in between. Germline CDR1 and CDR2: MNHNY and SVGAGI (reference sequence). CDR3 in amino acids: CASSSLGGRNTDTQYF. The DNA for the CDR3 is TGTGCCAGCAGTTCCCTAGGGGGGAGGAACACAGATACGCAGTATTTT.

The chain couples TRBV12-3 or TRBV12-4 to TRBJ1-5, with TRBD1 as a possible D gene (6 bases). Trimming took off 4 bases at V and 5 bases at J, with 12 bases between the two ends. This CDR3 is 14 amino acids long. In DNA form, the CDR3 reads TGTGCCAGCAGTTGGGAACAGGGTGATCAGCCCCAGCATTTT. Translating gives CASSWEQGDQPQHF.

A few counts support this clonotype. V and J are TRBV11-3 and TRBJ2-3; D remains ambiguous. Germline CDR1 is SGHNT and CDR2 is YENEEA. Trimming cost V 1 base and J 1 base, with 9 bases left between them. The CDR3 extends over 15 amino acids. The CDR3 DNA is TGTGCCAGCAGCTTAGGGTCTCTACGCACAGATACGCAGTATTTT. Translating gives CASSLGSLRTDTQYF.

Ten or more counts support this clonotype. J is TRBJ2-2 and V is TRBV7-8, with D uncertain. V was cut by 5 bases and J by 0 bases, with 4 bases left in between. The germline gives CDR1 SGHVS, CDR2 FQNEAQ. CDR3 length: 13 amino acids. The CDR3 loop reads CASSRSNTGELFF. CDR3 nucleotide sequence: TGTGCCAGCAGCCGATCGAACACCGGGGAGCTGTTTTTT.

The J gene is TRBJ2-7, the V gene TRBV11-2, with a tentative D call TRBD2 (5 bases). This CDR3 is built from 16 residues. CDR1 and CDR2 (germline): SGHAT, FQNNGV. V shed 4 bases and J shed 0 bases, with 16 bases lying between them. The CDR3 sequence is CASSSFSGPSSYEQYF. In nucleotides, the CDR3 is TGTGCCAGCAGCTCCTTCAGCGGCCCGAGCTCCTACGAGCAGTACTTC.

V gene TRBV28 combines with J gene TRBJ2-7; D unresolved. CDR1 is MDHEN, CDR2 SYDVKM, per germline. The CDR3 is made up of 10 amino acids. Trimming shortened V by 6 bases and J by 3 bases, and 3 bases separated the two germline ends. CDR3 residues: CASSGYEQYF. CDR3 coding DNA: TGTGCCAGCAGCGGCTACGAGCAGTACTTC.

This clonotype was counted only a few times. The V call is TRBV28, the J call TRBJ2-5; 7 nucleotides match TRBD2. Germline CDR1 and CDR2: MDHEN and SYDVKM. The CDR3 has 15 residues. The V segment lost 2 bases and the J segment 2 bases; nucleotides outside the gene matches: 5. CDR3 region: CASSLGGGWQETQYF. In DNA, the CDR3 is TGTGCCAGCAGTTTAGGCGGGGGTTGGCAAGAGACCCAGTACTTC.

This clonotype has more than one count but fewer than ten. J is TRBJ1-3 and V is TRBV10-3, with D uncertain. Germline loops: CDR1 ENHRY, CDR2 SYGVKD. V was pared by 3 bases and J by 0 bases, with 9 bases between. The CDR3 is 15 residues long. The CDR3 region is CAISDGNTSGNTIYF. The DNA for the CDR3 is TGTGCCATCAGTGACGGGAATACCTCTGGAAACACCATATATTTT.